The entry below gives a single TCR beta chain sequence along with its context. Its antigen has not been determined. No much larger clonotype is one base removed from it; base qualities were not supplied. There are 17 amino acids in the CDR3, from cysteine to phenylalanine inclusive. CDR3 DNA only is kept here, 51 bases in frame from base 1. V and J are trimmed by 4 bases and 1 base, and the gene matches miss 12 bases of the junction. CDR1 SGDLS and CDR2 YYNGEE were looked up in the germline V gene. Collaborating institutions collected whole blood in K2EDTA tubes following their own protocols. For TCRbeta analysis, collaborator samples were shipped as frozen whole blood, as isolated PBMCs, or as DNA extracted from either sample type. The data are from a study of blood T cell repertoires in COVID-19 (TCRdb year 2020). About the investigation overall: The collaborator samples originated in the United States, Italy and Spain and spanned the acute and convalescent phases of COVID-19. The prospective study material was composed of cDNA or gDNA derived from T cells, B-cell-depleted T cells, or PBMCs. The repertoires were released in a freely available public database intended as a resource for research on the immune response to SARS-CoV-2. Subjects who had been exposed to COVID-19, were actively infected with it, or had recovered from it provided the deeply sampled blood TCRbeta repertoires that made up the dataset. A de-identified subject ID, COVID-19 status, age in years and sex were almost always included in the sample metadata. The samples were drawn from two sources: the first 160 participants of the ongoing ImmuneRACE study, and 1,000 to 1,500 subjects contributed by 6 global collaborators. HLA class I and class II types, where available, came from metadata supplied by the sample provider rather than from assay-based typing.

Overall results and qualifications from the work: Clinical and demographic metadata were provided uncurated, with the amount varying by source and participant.

TCRbeta CDR3 regions were amplified from genomic DNA using the immunoSEQ Assay, a bias-controlled multiplex PCR. The study's own analysis went as follows. Nucleated cell counts per sample were estimated from amplification of reference gene primers within the assay. To quantify the absolute abundance of each unique TCRbeta CDR3 rearrangement, sequence reads were collapsed and filtered. For each sample, productive Simpson clonality was calculated as the square root of Simpson's diversity index across productive rearrangements. TCRdb obtained this table from immuneACCESS and retained in-frame rearrangements with V and J assigned. These tables miss some clones; where compared with another copy, unresolved V genes account for less than half of the shortfall, and the remainder is unexplained. D and trimming come from the DNA, and the V and J calls and clone size come from that table. The sample includes over 75,000 clones, with nearly 90% observed a single time. Of the sample, roughly 2.8% is held by the ten largest clones.

The sequenced material came from peripheral blood. Recombination joined TRBV9 with TRBJ1-1; the central 8 bases match TRBD1. The TCR sequence derives from a woman at least 80 years old with acute or convalescent COVID-19. The DNA sequence is given as TGTGCCAGCAGCTCCGGACAGGGACAACCCCCGAACACTGAAGCTTTCTTT. Its coded protein is CASSSGQGQPPNTEAFF.